These 21 T cell receptor beta chains were all obtained from the same sample, sequenced in a study of T cells in Graves' hyperthyroidism and ophthalmopathy. RNA transcripts yielded amplified TCR beta CDR3 regions. First-round RT-PCR of the TCR CDR3 relied on the HTBI primer set. TCRdb itself ran the multiplex PCR reads through MiXCR, one entry per CDR3 protein. The sample consists of around 480,000 distinct CDR3 sequences, around an eighth of them appearing once. Material for sequencing was blood. The receptor source for this set is a woman in her late teens or twenties with Graves' hyperthyroidism.

This clonotype showed up just a few times. The chain combines TRBV10-3 with TRBJ2-1; no clear D gene. CDR1 is ENHRY and CDR2 is SYGVKD in the germline V gene. The CDR3 is 13 residues long. V was pared by 8 bases and J by 5 bases, with 13 bases between. The CDR3 here is CAISSSYDNEQFF. The CDR3, as DNA: TGTGCCATCTCCTCGTCATATGACAATGAGCAGTTCTTC.

V usage is TRBV9 and J usage is TRBJ2-3; 8 nucleotides match TRBD2. The germline V gene encodes CDR1 SGDLS and CDR2 YYNGEE. The length of the CDR3 is 13 residues. The V segment lost 7 bases and the J segment 2 bases; nucleotides outside the gene matches: 3. The CDR3 protein is CASGREVTDTQYF. For the CDR3, the DNA is TGTGCCAGCGGGCGGGAGGTCACAGATACGCAGTATTTT.

This clonotype has more than one count but fewer than ten. This chain uses TRBV19 with TRBJ1-2, with 12 bases that match TRBD1. The germline V gene has CDR1 LNHDA and CDR2 SQIVND (reference sequence). The junction had 10 bases not matched to a gene; V was cut back by 6 bases and J by 2 bases. The CDR3 has 17 amino acids. The CDR3 region is CASSTGTGGNPNYGYTF. CDR3 sequence (DNA): TGTGCCAGTAGCACCGGGACAGGGGGCAATCCGAACTATGGCTACACCTTC.

The rearrangement joins TRBV24-1 to TRBJ2-1; possibly TRBD2 for D (5 bases). Looked up from germline, CDR1 is KGHDR and CDR2 is SFDVKD. V was clipped by 5 bases and J by 6 bases, with 7 bases between them. This CDR3 has 12 amino acids. The CDR3 is CATSGLANEQFF. The CDR3 nucleotides are TGTGCCACCAGTGGGCTAGCCAATGAGCAGTTCTTC.

The chain recombines TRBV12-3 or TRBV12-4 with TRBJ1-2, with D maybe TRBD1 (6 bases). Trimming shortened V by 6 bases and J by 7 bases, and 15 bases separated the two germline ends. CDR3 length equals 13 residues. This CDR3 reads CASSRTVFSGYTF. Written as DNA, the CDR3 is TGTGCCAGCAGCCGGACAGTTTTCTCTGGCTACACCTTC.

The gene calls are TRBV12-3 or TRBV12-4 and TRBJ1-2, with 12 bases that match TRBD1. Germline trimming cut 5 bases from V and 7 bases from J; bases unmatched to any gene: 8. The CDR3 spans 15 residues. Written as DNA, the CDR3 is TGTGCCAGCAGTGCTGGGGGACAGGGGGCGTCTGGCTACACCTTC. Translation: CASSAGGQGASGYTF.

The J gene is TRBJ1-1, the V gene TRBV5-5; no clear D gene. V was pared by 5 bases and J by 4 bases, with 6 bases between. The CDR3 is 11 residues long. Germline loops: CDR1 SGHKS, CDR2 YYEKEE (reference sequence). CDR3 protein: CASRALTEAFF. The DNA of the CDR3 is TGTGCCAGCAGGGCGCTCACTGAAGCTTTCTTT.

This chain links TRBV12-3 or TRBV12-4 with TRBJ2-2, with D hard to call. The CDR3 consists of 14 residues. V lost 5 bases to trimming and J lost 5 bases, with 12 bases between them. The CDR3 DNA reads TGTGCCAGCAGTCGTCATACAGATACCGGGGAGCTGTTTTTT. Its translation is CASSRHTDTGELFF.

This clonotype has ten or more counts. The rearrangement joins TRBV12-5 to TRBJ1-2, with D possibly TRBD1 on 6 matching bases. Germline CDR1 reads LGHNT; CDR2 reads FRNRAP. This CDR3 has 13 amino acids. The V gene lost 6 bases and the J gene lost 2 bases, with 10 bases spanning the gap. The CDR3: CASGYQGNYGYTF. Written as DNA, the CDR3 is TGTGCTAGTGGCTACCAGGGGAACTATGGCTACACCTTC.

V gene TRBV4-1 combines with J gene TRBJ1-1; D perhaps matches TRBD1 (5 bases). Trimming left V 3 bases short and J 1 base short, with 15 bases between. The CDR3 extends over 16 amino acids. Germline CDR1 is MGHRA and CDR2 is YSYEKL. The CDR3 bases are TGCGCCAGCAGCCAGGGTCGGGGCGGTTCGAACACTGAAGCTTTCTTT. Amino acids: CASSQGRGGSNTEAFF.

This clonotype was found many times. The V gene is TRBV7-9, the J gene TRBJ2-1; weak D call: TRBD1 (6 bases). CDR3 length equals 13 residues. Trimming left V 9 bases short and J 5 bases short, with 14 bases between. The germline V gene has CDR1 SEHNR and CDR2 FQNEAQ (reference sequence). CDR3 protein: CASYRDTHNEQFF. CDR3 DNA: TGTGCCAGTTACCGGGACACCCACAATGAGCAGTTCTTC.

This clonotype was counted many times. This chain uses TRBV20-1 with TRBJ2-1; D might be TRBD1 or TRBD2, each matching 5 bases. This CDR3 is built from 13 residues. CDR1 and CDR2 (germline): DFQATT, SNEGSKA (reference sequence). The germline V and J ends were trimmed by 3 bases and 7 bases, with 13 bases remaining between them. This CDR3 is CSASGTVENEQFF. CDR3 DNA: TGCAGTGCTAGCGGGACCGTCGAAAATGAGCAGTTCTTC.

The chain carries TRBV9 and TRBJ1-5; D gene unclear. Germline V gene sequence: CDR1 SGDLS, CDR2 YYNGEE. The CDR3 covers 15 residues. V lost 4 bases and J lost 2, with 13 bases in between. The CDR3 DNA sequence: TGTGCCAGCAGCCCCCTCCCGGGCGGCAATCAGCCCCAGCATTTT. Amino acids: CASSPLPGGNQPQHF. Supplemented by reference TRBV9 and TRBJ1-5, the full variable domain reads DSGVTQTPKHLITATGQRVTLRCSPRSGDLSVYWYQQSLDQGLQFLIQYYNGEERAKGNILERFSAQQFPDLHSELNLSSLELGDSALYFCASSPLPGGNQPQHFGDGTRLSIL.

V gene TRBV5-5 combines with J gene TRBJ2-7, with D perhaps TRBD2 (7 bases). This CDR3 comprises 18 residues. The germline CDR1 and CDR2 sequences are SGHKS and YYEKEE (reference sequence). V lost 5 bases, J lost 0 bases, and 24 bases lay in between. In DNA form, the CDR3 reads TGTGCCAGCAGACAGAGCGGGACTCTACGGGGGCGCTCCTACGAGCAGTACGTC. The encoded protein is CASRQSGTLRGRSYEQYV.

V gene TRBV4-1 combines with J gene TRBJ2-2; no reliable D call. The CDR3 extends over 17 amino acids. V shed 0 bases and J shed 0 bases, with 11 bases lying between them. Germline V gene sequence: CDR1 MGHRA, CDR2 YSYEKL. In nucleotides, the CDR3 is TGCGCCAGCAGCCAAGATTGGAGTAGTACGAACACCGGGGAGCTGTTTTTT. Protein product: CASSQDWSSTNTGELFF.

This clonotype was observed many times. The genes are TRBV5-6 and TRBJ1-1; no definite D call. The V end was cut by 0 bases, the J end by 1 base, with 10 bases between. The CDR3 has 15 amino acids. Looked up from germline, CDR1 is SGHDT and CDR2 is YYEEEE. The CDR3 DNA sequence: TGTGCCAGCAGCTTGGGTCCTCCAGCGAACACTGAAGCTTTCTTT. As protein: CASSLGPPANTEAFF.

This clonotype showed up many times. The chain combines TRBV24-1 with TRBJ2-5; possibly TRBD2 for D (6 bases). V was cut by 4 bases and J by 3 bases, with 14 bases left in between. CDR1 KGHDR and CDR2 SFDVKD come from the germline V gene. This CDR3 comprises 15 residues. Here the CDR3 reads CATSDHGGPEETQYF. CDR3 in DNA: TGTGCCACCAGTGACCACGGGGGACCAGAAGAGACCCAGTACTTC.

This clonotype came up many times. The chain employs TRBV30 and TRBJ2-7, with 12 bases that match TRBD2. Germline V gene sequence: CDR1 GTSNPN, CDR2 SVGIG (reference sequence). This CDR3 is 17 amino acids long. V lost 0 bases and J lost 2; bases outside the gene matches: 8. The CDR3 region has the DNA TGTGCCTGGAGTGTATGGCTGACTAGCGGGAGACCCTACGAGCAGTACTTC. It specifies CAWSVWLTSGRPYEQYF.

This clonotype was recorded at least ten times. The chain is built from TRBV12-3 or TRBV12-4 and TRBJ2-1; perhaps TRBD1 as D (5 bases). The CDR3 loop spans 11 amino acids. V was cut by 6 bases and J by 10 bases, with 10 bases left in between. DNA for the CDR3: TGTGCCAGCAGATCAGGGTGGGAGCAGTTCTTC. Protein sequence: CASRSGWEQFF.

The chain uses TRBV11-2 and TRBJ2-5; 14 bases are a match to TRBD2. Germline CDR1 reads SGHAT; CDR2 reads FQNNGV. This CDR3 has 16 residues. The V and J ends lost 5 bases and 4 bases, in that order; junction bases with no gene match: 6. CDR3 sequence reads: CASSRGTSGRGETQYF. The CDR3 coding sequence is TGTGCCAGCAGCCGGGGGACTAGCGGGAGAGGAGAGACCCAGTACTTC.

This clonotype was counted at least ten times. The chain is built from TRBV12-3 or TRBV12-4 and TRBJ1-1; the D gene is possibly TRBD1 (6 bases). CDR3 length: 12 amino acids. Trimming cost V 6 bases and J 11 bases, with 16 bases left between them. The CDR3, as DNA: TGTGCCAGCAGGCTCCACGGGACATATGCTTTCTTT. Translation gives CASRLHGTYAFF.